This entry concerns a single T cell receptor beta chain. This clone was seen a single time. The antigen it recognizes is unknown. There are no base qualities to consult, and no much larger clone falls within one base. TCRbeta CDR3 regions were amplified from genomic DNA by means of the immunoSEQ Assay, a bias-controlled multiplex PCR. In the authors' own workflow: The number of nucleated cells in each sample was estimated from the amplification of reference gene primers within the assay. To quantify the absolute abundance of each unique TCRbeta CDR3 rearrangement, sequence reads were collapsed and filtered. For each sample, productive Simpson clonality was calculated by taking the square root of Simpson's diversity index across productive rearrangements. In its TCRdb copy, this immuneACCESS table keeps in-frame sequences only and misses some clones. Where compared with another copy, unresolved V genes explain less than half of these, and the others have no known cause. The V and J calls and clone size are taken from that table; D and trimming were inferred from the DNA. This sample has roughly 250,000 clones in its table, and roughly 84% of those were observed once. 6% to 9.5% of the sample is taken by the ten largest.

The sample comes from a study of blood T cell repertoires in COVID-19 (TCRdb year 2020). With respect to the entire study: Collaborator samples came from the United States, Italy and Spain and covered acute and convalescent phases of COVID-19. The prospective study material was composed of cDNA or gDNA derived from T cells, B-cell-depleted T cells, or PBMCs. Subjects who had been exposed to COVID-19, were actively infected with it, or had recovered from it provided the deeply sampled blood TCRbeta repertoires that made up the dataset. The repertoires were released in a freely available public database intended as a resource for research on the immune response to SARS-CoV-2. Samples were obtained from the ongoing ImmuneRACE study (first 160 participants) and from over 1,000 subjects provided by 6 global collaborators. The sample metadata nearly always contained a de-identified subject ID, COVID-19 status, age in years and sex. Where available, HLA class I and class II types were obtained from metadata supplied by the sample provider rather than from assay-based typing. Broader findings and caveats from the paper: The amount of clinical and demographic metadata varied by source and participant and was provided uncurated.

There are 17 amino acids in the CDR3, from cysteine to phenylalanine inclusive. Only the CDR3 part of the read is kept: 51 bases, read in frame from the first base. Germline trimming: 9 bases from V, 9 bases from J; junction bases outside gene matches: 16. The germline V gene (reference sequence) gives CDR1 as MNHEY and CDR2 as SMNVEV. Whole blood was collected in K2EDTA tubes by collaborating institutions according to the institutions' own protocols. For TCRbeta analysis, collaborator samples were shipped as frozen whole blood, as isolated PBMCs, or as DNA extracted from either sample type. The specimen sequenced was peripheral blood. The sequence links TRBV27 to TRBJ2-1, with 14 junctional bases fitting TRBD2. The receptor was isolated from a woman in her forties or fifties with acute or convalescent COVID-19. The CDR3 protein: CASSQRLAGGGWGEQFF. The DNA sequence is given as TGTGCCAGTTCCCAGCGACTAGCGGGAGGGGGTTGGGGTGAGCAGTTCTTC.